The 3 T cell receptor beta chains below all came from one sample that was sequenced in a study of early T cells in non-severe SARS-CoV-2 infection. TCRdb called the 5' RACE reads again in MiXCR, with one record for every CDR3 protein. The sample contains about 38,000 distinct CDR3 sequences, 3.5% to 5% of which appear only once. The sequenced sample consisted of whole blood. The receptors here all came from an adult who was a healthcare worker with PCR-confirmed SARS-CoV-2 infection or an uninfected control (not recorded which).

This clonotype was counted between two and nine times. This rearrangement joins TRBV3-1 to TRBJ2-1, with 7 bases fitting TRBD2. CDR1 is LGHDT, CDR2 YNNKEL, per germline (reference sequence). There are 14 residues in the CDR3. With 4 bases clipped from V and 9 bases from J, the junction kept 9 bases outside the gene matches. CDR3 loop: CASSRTGGTSEQFF. For the CDR3, the DNA is TGTGCCAGCAGCCGAACCGGGGGGACCAGTGAGCAGTTCTTC.

This clonotype came up many times. The V and J genes are TRBV15 and TRBJ1-2; no clear D. This CDR3 has 15 amino acids. CDR1 is LNHNV, CDR2 YYDKDF, per germline (reference sequence). The ends were cut back, 4 bases at V and 4 bases at J, with 16 bases in the middle. CDR3 sequence reads: CATSKEGVSVYGYTF. The CDR3 DNA sequence: TGTGCCACCAGCAAAGAGGGAGTTTCGGTCTATGGCTACACCTTC.

This clonotype has a handful of counts. This chain connects TRBV3-1 to TRBJ2-2, with D perhaps TRBD2 (6 bases). The CDR3 length is 13 residues. V was clipped by 2 bases and J by 6 bases, with 7 bases between them. Germline V lookup: CDR1 LGHDT, CDR2 YNNKEL (reference sequence). The CDR3 sequence: CASSQPGAGELFF. The CDR3 DNA is TGTGCCAGCAGCCAACCGGGAGCCGGGGAGCTGTTTTTT. Drawing the rest from reference TRBV3-1 and TRBJ2-2, the complete variable domain is DTAVSQTPKYLVTQMGNDKSIKCEQNLGHDTMYWYKQDSKKFLKIMFSYNNKELIINETVPNRFSPKSPDKAHLNLHINSLELGDSAVYFCASSQPGAGELFFGEGSRLTVL.